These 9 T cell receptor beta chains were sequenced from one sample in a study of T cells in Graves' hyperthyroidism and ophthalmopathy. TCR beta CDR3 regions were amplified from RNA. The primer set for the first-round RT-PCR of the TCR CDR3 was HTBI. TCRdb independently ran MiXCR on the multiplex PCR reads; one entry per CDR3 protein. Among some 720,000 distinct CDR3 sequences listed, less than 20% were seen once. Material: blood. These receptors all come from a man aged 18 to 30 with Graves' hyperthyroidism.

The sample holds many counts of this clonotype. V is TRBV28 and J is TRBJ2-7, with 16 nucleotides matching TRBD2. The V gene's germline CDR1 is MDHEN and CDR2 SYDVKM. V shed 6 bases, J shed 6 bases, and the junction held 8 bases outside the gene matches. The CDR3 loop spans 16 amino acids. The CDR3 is CASRTGTSGRAGEQYF. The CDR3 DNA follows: TGTGCCAGCAGAACCGGGACTAGCGGGAGGGCAGGCGAGCAGTACTTC.

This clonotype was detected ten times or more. The CDR3 nucleotides are TGTGCCAGCAGTACCTGGACAGGGATTGCCGGGGAGCTGTTTTTT. Translating gives CASSTWTGIAGELFF. This chain connects TRBV27 to TRBJ2-2, with 8 positions matching TRBD1. The CDR3 consists of 15 residues. CDR1 is MNHEY and CDR2 is SMNVEV in the germline V gene (reference sequence). The trim removed 5 bases at V and 6 bases at J, leaving 8 bases unmatched.

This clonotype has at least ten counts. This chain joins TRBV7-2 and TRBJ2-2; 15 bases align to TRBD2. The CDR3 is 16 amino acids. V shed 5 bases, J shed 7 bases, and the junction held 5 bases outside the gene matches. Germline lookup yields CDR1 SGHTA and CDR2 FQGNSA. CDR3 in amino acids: CASSRGLAGGDGELFF. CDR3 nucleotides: TGTGCCAGCAGCAGGGGACTAGCGGGAGGTGACGGGGAGCTGTTTTTT.

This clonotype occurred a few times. The CDR3 sequence: CASSLRVIYSNQPQHF. Here the CDR3 DNA reads TGCGCCAGCAGCCTTCGTGTGATCTATAGCAATCAGCCCCAGCATTTT. This chain links TRBV4-1 with TRBJ1-5; D is unclear. Germline V gene sequence: CDR1 MGHRA, CDR2 YSYEKL. The CDR3 consists of 16 residues. Trimming removed 4 bases at V and 0 bases at J, with 13 bases between.

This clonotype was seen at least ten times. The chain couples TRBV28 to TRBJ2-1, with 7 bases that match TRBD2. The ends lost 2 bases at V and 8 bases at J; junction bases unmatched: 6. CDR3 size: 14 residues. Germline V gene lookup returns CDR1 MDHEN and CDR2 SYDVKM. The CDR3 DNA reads TGTGCCAGCAGTTTAATAAGCGGGAAAGATGAGCAGTTCTTC. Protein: CASSLISGKDEQFF.

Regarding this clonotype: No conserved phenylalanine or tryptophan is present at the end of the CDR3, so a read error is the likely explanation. The CDR3 DNA reads TGTGCCAGCTCGGCGGCGAACACCATATATCTT. This translates into CASSAANTIYL. The V and J genes are TRBV28 and TRBJ1-3, with no clear D. From germline, CDR1 is MDHEN and CDR2 SYDVKM. CDR3 size: 11 residues. V lost 8 bases and J lost 7, with 9 bases in between.

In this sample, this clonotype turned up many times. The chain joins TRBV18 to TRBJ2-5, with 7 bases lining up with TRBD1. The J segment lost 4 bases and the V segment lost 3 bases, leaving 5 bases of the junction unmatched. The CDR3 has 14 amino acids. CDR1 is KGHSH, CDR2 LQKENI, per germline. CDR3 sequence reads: CASSPRGQRETQYF. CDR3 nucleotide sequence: TGTGCCAGCTCACCTAGGGGACAGCGAGAGACCCAGTACTTC.

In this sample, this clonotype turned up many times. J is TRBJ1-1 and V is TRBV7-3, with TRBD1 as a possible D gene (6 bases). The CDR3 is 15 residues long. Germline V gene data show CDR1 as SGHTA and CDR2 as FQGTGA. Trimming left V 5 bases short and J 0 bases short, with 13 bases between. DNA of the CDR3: TGTGCCAGCAGCGCAGAGGGGGGAATGAACACTGAAGCTTTCTTT. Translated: CASSAEGGMNTEAFF.

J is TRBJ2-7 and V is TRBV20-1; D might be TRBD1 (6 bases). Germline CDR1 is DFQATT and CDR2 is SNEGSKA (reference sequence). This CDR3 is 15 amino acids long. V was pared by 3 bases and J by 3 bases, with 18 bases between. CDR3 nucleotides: TGCAGTGCTAGGCCGGACAGCCTAATAAGCTACGAGCAGTACTTC. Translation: CSARPDSLISYEQYF.